This T cell receptor (beta chain) was sequenced during a study of cytomegalovirus exposure and HLA in healthy donors. On the study more broadly: Falling in the Caucasian-associated ancestry cluster were less than 85% of 398 genotyped donors. Study observations and caveats: In a later analysis, HLA-associated beta chains showed higher expansion and lower generation probabilities than comparable chains. A few chains tied to CMV proved CMV antigen-specific in vitro.

Turning to this clone: Its target is not known.

The PCR used 60 Vbeta and 13 Jbeta primers. Original methodology: The count from a later analysis was about 80 million unique TCR beta chains, about 10 million of them shared. Clones were sequenced by immunoSEQ multiplex PCR, and TCRdb holds only the in-frame ones, with some missing. That table furnishes V, J and clone size, whereas the DNA furnished D and trimming. The table lists 200,000 to 250,000 clones, 75% to 85% of them singletons. The CDR3 contains 15 residues. Germline V lookup: CDR1 PRHDT, CDR2 FYEKMQ (reference sequence). Trimming at V came to 0 bases and at J to 5 bases, leaving 2 bases not matched to a gene.

This clonotype was sampled from a woman aged 60 to 75 in good health and CMV-seropositive. The gene calls are TRBV13 and TRBJ1-5; TRBD1 matches 9 bases. Material: PBMCs. CDR3 protein: CASSLGQGAHQPQHF. For the CDR3, the DNA is TGTGCCAGCAGCTTAGGACAGGGGGCTCATCAGCCCCAGCATTTT.